The 5 T cell receptor beta chains presented below share a single source sample, sequenced in a study of spatial heterogeneity in lung cancer. Study-level points and caveats: Expanded intratumoral alpha and beta TCR counts tracked tumor mutation counts.

These receptors' antigens are unknown. MiXCR, applied by TCRdb to the 5' RACE reads, yields one record per CDR3 protein. The sample gives fewer than 8,500 distinct CDR3 sequences, under 10% of which show up once; around 4.4% is in the top ten. Indicated time point: sample taken at primary tumor resection. Sequenced material: lung tumor tissue, taken at surgery. The receptors originated from a male donor with early-stage non-small cell lung cancer.

Within the sample, this clonotype is medium-sized. Since the library was made to target alpha chains, this beta chain is a stray read and its abundance is not meaningful. The rearrangement uses TRBV2 and TRBJ2-7; the D is unclear. CDR3 length: 14 residues. CDR1 is SNHLY and CDR2 is FYNNEI in the germline V gene. The V end was cut by 1 base, the J end by 2 bases, with 9 bases between. The CDR3 DNA follows: TGTGCCAGCAGTGAAGGGCTCCCTACCTACGAGCAGTACTTC. Translated, it gives CASSEGLPTYEQYF.

This clonotype was found many times. The size of this beta chain means little, since it is a stray read in a library made for alpha chains. The chain has TRBV27 and TRBJ2-1; 7 positions agree with TRBD2. J was trimmed by 7 bases and V by 0 bases; bases with no gene match: 9. Germline V CDR1 and CDR2: MNHEY, SMNVEV (reference sequence). This CDR3 region has 16 residues. CDR3 nucleotide sequence: TGTGCCAGCAGTTTATCGGGCGGGAGTGGATCGAATGAGCAGTTCTTC. Translated, it gives CASSLSGGSGSNEQFF.

This clonotype was seen at least ten times. In a library made to pick up alpha chains, this beta chain is a stray read with a size that means little. V and J are TRBV5-5 and TRBJ2-4; the D gene is possibly TRBD1 (5 bases). CDR3 length: 13 amino acids. In germline, CDR1 is SGHKS, CDR2 YYEKEE (reference sequence). Deletions cut 0 bases from V and 4 bases from J, with 5 bases between. The CDR3 sequence: CASSLGQKNIQYF. The CDR3 DNA sequence: TGTGCCAGCAGCTTGGGACAGAAAAACATTCAGTACTTC.

This clonotype is medium-sized within its sample. This beta chain represents an off-target read in a library built for alpha chains; its size is of limited meaning. The V call is TRBV20-1, the J call TRBJ2-4, with 10 bases lining up with TRBD2. This CDR3 spans 15 amino acids. The germline CDR1 and CDR2 sequences are DFQATT and SNEGSKA (reference sequence). Germline trimming cut 6 bases from V and 8 bases from J; bases unmatched to any gene: 13. CDR3 amino acids: CSARTSGPTPHIQYF. The CDR3 DNA reads as TGCAGTGCCCGGACTAGCGGACCTACGCCGCACATTCAGTACTTC.

This clonotype came up many times. Found in a library prepared for alpha chains, this beta chain is an off-target read, and its abundance has little meaning. The chain recombines TRBV2 with TRBJ2-4; D perhaps matches TRBD2 (5 bases). Trimming stripped 4 bases from V and 0 bases from J, with 10 bases between. The CDR3 is made up of 15 amino acids. Germline CDR1 SNHLY, CDR2 FYNNEI. The CDR3 DNA reads TGTGCCAGCAGTGTCTTAGCGCCAGCCAAAAACATTCAGTACTTC. Its translation is CASSVLAPAKNIQYF. Supplemented by reference TRBV2 and TRBJ2-4, the full variable domain reads EPEVTQTPSHQVTQMGQEVILRCVPISNHLYFYWYRQILGQKVEFLVSFYNNEISEKSEIFDDQFSVERPDGSNFTLKIRSTKLEDSAMYFCASSVLAPAKNIQYFGAGTRLSVL.